One and the same sample provided the 18 T cell receptor beta chains below, sequenced in a study of shared clonotypes between healthy human individuals. The protocol was immunoSEQ multiplex PCR, while the TCRdb copy is restricted to in-frame clones and leaves out a portion. The sample records around 700,000 clones, approximately 75% being singletons. The source material was memory CD4+ T cells sorted from blood. This sample's subset: CD45RA-negative fraction. The receptor set was obtained from a woman in her 30s in good health.

The V call is TRBV29-1, the J call TRBJ2-7, with D unclear. Germline V gene data show CDR1 as SQVTM and CDR2 as ANQGSEA. The CDR3 consists of 14 residues. Trimming took 6 bases from V and 3 from J, leaving 18 bases between them. The CDR3 DNA reads as TGCAGCGTCCGGCTATTAGGGCAGAACTACGAGCAGTACTTC. Protein: CSVRLLGQNYEQYF.

The chain employs TRBV6-5 and TRBJ1-5, with D possibly matching TRBD1 (5 bases). The V end was cut by 5 bases, the J end by 4 bases, with 12 bases between. From germline, CDR1 is MNHEY and CDR2 SVGAGI. This CDR3 is 14 amino acids long. The CDR3 nucleotides read TGTGCCAGCAGTAAACAGGAAGATAATCAGCCCCAGCATTTT. Residues: CASSKQEDNQPQHF.

Note on this clone: Other DNA sequences within the sample encode an identical CDR3. CDR3 DNA: TGTGCCAGCTCTCAAAACAGGGGGAACACTGAAGCTTTCTTT. Translating gives CASSQNRGNTEAFF. This chain uses TRBV18 with TRBJ1-1, with 7 bases that match TRBD1. V shed 6 bases, J shed 1 base, and the junction held 5 bases outside the gene matches. This CDR3 has 14 residues. Per the germline V gene, CDR1 is KGHSH and CDR2 is LQKENI. Full variable domain (remainder filled in from reference TRBV18 and TRBJ1-1): NAGVMQNPRHLVRRRGQEARLRCSPMKGHSHVYWYRQLPEEGLKFMVYLQKENIIDESGMPKERFSAEFPKEGPSILRIQQVVRGDSAAYFCASSQNRGNTEAFFGQGTRLTVV.

The chain links TRBV5-1 to TRBJ2-1; D gene unclear. The CDR3 spans 12 residues. Germline V gene data show CDR1 as SGHRS and CDR2 as YFSETQ. The V gene lost 5 bases and the J gene lost 9 bases, with 12 bases spanning the gap. The CDR3 sequence is CASRTADSEQFF. DNA for the CDR3: TGCGCCAGCAGAACGGCTGACTCTGAGCAGTTCTTC.

A single count supports this clone. This chain links TRBV18 with TRBJ1-1, with TRBD1 as a possible D gene (5 bases). Per germline, CDR1 KGHSH and CDR2 LQKENI. This CDR3 contains 16 residues. Trimming shortened V by 3 bases and J by 0 bases, and 14 bases separated the two germline ends. The CDR3 nucleotides are TGTGCCAGCTCACCCCTCACGGGACGGATGAACACTGAAGCTTTCTTT. Translating it yields CASSPLTGRMNTEAFF.

The chain recombines TRBV5-1 with TRBJ1-3; D unclear. V shed 4 bases and J shed 4 bases, with 15 bases lying between them. Germline lookup yields CDR1 SGHRS and CDR2 YFSETQ. The CDR3 has 15 amino acids. CDR3 sequence: CASSLGNEGGNTIYF. CDR3 nucleotide sequence: TGCGCCAGCAGCCTGGGCAATGAAGGAGGAAACACCATATATTTT.

The genes are TRBV18 and TRBJ2-1; 10 positions agree with TRBD2. Germline CDR1 KGHSH, CDR2 LQKENI. J lost 8 bases, V lost 5 bases, and 3 bases had no gene match. This CDR3 is 13 amino acids long. The CDR3 here is CASSIAGGYEQFF. The CDR3 bases are TGTGCCAGCTCAATAGCGGGAGGATATGAGCAGTTCTTC.

J is TRBJ2-1 and V is TRBV6-5; possibly TRBD1 or TRBD2 for D (5 bases each). Germline CDR1 MNHEY, CDR2 SVGAGI. The CDR3 is made up of 15 amino acids. Trimming removed 6 bases from V and 6 bases from J, with 18 bases in between. The DNA of the CDR3 is TGTGCCAGCAGCCCGTCAGGGAGTAGTGGCAATGAGCAGTTCTTC. Translated: CASSPSGSSGNEQFF.

This clone was seen ten or more times. This chain links TRBV15 with TRBJ2-7; D not certain. The CDR3 has 13 amino acids. V lost 3 bases to trimming and J lost 1 base, with 7 bases between them. CDR1 LNHNV and CDR2 YYDKDF come from the germline V gene (reference sequence). The CDR3 region is CATSRVPSYEQYF. DNA of the CDR3: TGTGCCACCAGCAGGGTACCTTCCTACGAGCAGTACTTC.

This clone was observed a few times. V is TRBV27 and J is TRBJ2-7, with D maybe TRBD1 (6 bases). Trimming cost V 2 bases and J 7 bases, with 12 bases left between them. This CDR3 spans 13 amino acids. CDR1 is MNHEY, CDR2 SMNVEV, per germline (reference sequence). The CDR3 here is CASSLGGIREQYF. The CDR3 nucleotides read TGTGCCAGCAGTTTAGGGGGCATCCGGGAGCAGTACTTC.

This clone occurred a few times. The chain has TRBV2 and TRBJ2-2; D may be TRBD1 (5 bases). In germline, CDR1 is SNHLY, CDR2 FYNNEI. Trimming pared 6 bases from V and 7 bases from J, leaving 15 bases between. This CDR3 is 14 amino acids long. For the CDR3, the DNA is TGTGCCAGCAGAGCGCAGGGATCCGGCGGGGAGCTGTTTTTT. Its protein product is CASRAQGSGGELFF.

The gene calls are TRBV7-3 and TRBJ1-1; unclear D gene. The CDR3 runs to 13 residues. V was trimmed by 5 bases and J by 8 bases, leaving 15 bases between them. The germline V gene has CDR1 SGHTA and CDR2 FQGTGA. The CDR3 DNA follows: TGTGCCAGCAGCCCCGGGCGGGATTTCGAAGCTTTCTTT. Translated, it gives CASSPGRDFEAFF.

This clone turned up a few times. The chain joins TRBV14 to TRBJ2-6; 10 nucleotides align to TRBD1. Germline values: CDR1 SGHDN, CDR2 FVKESK. The V gene end was trimmed by 4 bases and the J gene end by 3 bases; junction bases not matched to a gene: 9. The CDR3 spans 18 residues. CDR3 nucleotides: TGTGCCAGCAGCCTTAGGACAGGGGGTAGGATTGGGGCCAACGTCCTGACTTTC. It is translated as CASSLRTGGRIGANVLTF.

The J gene is TRBJ1-1, the V gene TRBV18, with D tentatively TRBD1 (5 bases). Trimming took 3 bases from V and 4 from J, leaving 15 bases between them. Germline V CDR1 and CDR2: KGHSH, LQKENI. CDR3 length: 15 amino acids. The CDR3 spells CASSPRGIGSTEAFF. In DNA form, the CDR3 reads TGTGCCAGCTCACCGCGGGGGATCGGGTCCACTGAAGCTTTCTTT.

The V call is TRBV5-1, the J call TRBJ2-1; D is uncertain. V lost 3 bases to trimming and J lost 9 bases, with 10 bases between them. This CDR3 comprises 12 residues. The germline V gene encodes CDR1 SGHRS and CDR2 YFSETQ. CDR3 sequence (DNA): TGCGCCAGCAGCTCCGGTCGTGGTGAGCAGTTCTTC. It encodes CASSSGRGEQFF. Looking up the rest from reference TRBV5-1 and TRBJ2-1 gives the full variable domain: KAGVTQTPRYLIKTRGQQVTLSCSPISGHRSVSWYQQTPGQGLQFLFEYFSETQRNKGNFPGRFSGRQFSNSRSEMNVSTLELGDSALYLCASSSGRGEQFFGPGTRLTVL.

V gene TRBV27 combines with J gene TRBJ2-4; 7 positions agree with TRBD1. The germline V gene encodes CDR1 MNHEY and CDR2 SMNVEV (reference sequence). The V segment lost 5 bases and the J segment 7 bases; nucleotides outside the gene matches: 14. The CDR3 has 16 residues. The CDR3 nucleotides read TGTGCCAGCAGTCAGATGGGACAGACCTCTAGCAACATTCAGTACTTC. This gives the protein CASSQMGQTSSNIQYF.

The chain couples TRBV4-1 to TRBJ2-1; 7 bases match TRBD2. The CDR3 is made up of 15 amino acids. Germline lookup yields CDR1 MGHRA and CDR2 YSYEKL. With V trimmed by 4 bases and J by 6 bases, 9 bases remained unmatched. CDR3 protein: CASSRGTSDLNEQFF. Written as DNA, the CDR3 is TGCGCCAGCAGCCGAGGCACTAGCGATCTCAATGAGCAGTTCTTC.

The gene calls are TRBV2 and TRBJ1-1; D may be TRBD1 (6 bases). The CDR3 covers 11 residues. Per germline, CDR1 SNHLY and CDR2 FYNNEI. Trimming took 6 bases from V and 9 from J, leaving 11 bases between them. The DNA of the CDR3 is TGTGCCAGCAGGCCCGACAGGAAAGCTTTCTTT. It encodes CASRPDRKAFF.